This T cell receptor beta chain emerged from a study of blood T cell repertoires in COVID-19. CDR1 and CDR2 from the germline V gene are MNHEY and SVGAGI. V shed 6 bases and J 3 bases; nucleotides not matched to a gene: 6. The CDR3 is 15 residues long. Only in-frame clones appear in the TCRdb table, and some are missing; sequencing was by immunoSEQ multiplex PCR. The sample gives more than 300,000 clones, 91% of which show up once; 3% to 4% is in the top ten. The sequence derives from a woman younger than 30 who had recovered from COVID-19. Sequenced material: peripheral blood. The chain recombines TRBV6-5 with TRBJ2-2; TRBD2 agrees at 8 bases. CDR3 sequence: CASRPRTSHTGELFF. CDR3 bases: TGTGCCAGCAGACCGAGGACTAGCCACACCGGGGAGCTGTTTTTT.